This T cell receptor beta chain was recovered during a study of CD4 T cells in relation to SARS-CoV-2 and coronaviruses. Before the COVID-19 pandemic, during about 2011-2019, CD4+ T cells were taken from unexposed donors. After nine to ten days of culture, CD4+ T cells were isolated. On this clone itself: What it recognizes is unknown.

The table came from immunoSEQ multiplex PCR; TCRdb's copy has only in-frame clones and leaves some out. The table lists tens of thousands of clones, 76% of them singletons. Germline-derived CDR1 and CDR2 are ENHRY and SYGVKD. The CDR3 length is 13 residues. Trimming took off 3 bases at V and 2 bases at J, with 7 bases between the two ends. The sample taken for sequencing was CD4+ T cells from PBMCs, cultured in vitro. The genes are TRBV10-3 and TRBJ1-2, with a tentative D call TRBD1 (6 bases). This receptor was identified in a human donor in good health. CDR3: CAISDDRNYGYTF. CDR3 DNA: TGTGCCATCAGTGACGACAGGAACTATGGCTACACCTTC.